Sequencing of this T cell receptor (beta chain) was carried out in a study of Ad26.COV2.S vaccination and SARS-CoV-2 variants. Background on the study: The authors gave Ad26.COV2.S intramuscularly, either once or twice 56 days apart.

General study results and limits: Vaccine recipients surpassed placebo recipients in spike-specific TCR breadth. Comparable non-spike TCR breadth was observed in vaccine and placebo recipients.

Treatment denoted: over 15 received Ad26.COV2.S at low or high dose, single or two shots; about 5 received placebo; per-sample allocation not given. Following the first vaccine or placebo injection, samples were taken on day 63. Vaccine was an Ad26 vector expressing Wuhan-strain SARS-CoV-2 spike. This table comes from immunoSEQ multiplex PCR, and its TCRdb copy is limited to in-frame clones, with some not included. The sample shows around 400,000 clones, around nine tenths of them seen only once. Germline V gives CDR1 SGHRS, CDR2 YFSETQ. CDR3 length: 15 amino acids. V lost 2 bases and J lost 6; bases outside the gene matches: 6. About this clone: Its target is unknown.

J is TRBJ2-1 and V is TRBV5-1; 9 nucleotides line up with TRBD2. This TCR was sampled from a person between 18 and 59 years old who received the Ad26.COV2.S COVID-19 vaccine or a placebo. This sample comprised peripheral blood, obtained in a trial of Ad26.COV2.S vaccine versus placebo. CDR3 residues: CASSFLGTSLNEQFF. The CDR3 DNA reads as TGCGCCAGCAGCTTCCTCGGGACTAGCCTCAATGAGCAGTTCTTC.